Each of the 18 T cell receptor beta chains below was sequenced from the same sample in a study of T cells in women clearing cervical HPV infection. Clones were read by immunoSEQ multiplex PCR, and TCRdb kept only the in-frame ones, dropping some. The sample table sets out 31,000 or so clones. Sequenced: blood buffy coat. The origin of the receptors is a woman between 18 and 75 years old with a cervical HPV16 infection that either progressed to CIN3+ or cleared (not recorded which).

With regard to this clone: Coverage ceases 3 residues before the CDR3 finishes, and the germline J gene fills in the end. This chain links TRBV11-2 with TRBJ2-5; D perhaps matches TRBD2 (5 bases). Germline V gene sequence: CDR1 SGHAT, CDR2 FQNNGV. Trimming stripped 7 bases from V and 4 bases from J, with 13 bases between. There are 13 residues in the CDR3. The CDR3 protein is CASTLLEGETQYF. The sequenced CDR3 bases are TGTGCCAGCACCCTATTAGAGGGAGAGACC.

The covered CDR3 bases are TGTGCCAGTAGTATAGTGGGCAGGTCCGTCTATGGT. It encodes CASSIVGRSVYG. The entire CDR3 sequence reads CASSIVGRSVYGQYF. V is TRBV19 and J is TRBJ2-4; no clear D. The CDR3 end is not reached by the read, which stops 3 residues before it; the germline J gene fills it in. This CDR3 region has 15 residues. Germline-derived CDR1 and CDR2 are LNHDA and SQIVND (reference sequence).

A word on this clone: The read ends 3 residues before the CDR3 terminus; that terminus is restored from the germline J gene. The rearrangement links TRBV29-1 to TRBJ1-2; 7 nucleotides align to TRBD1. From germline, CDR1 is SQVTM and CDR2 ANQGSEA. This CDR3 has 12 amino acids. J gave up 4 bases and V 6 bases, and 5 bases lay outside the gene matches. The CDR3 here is CSVQGDFYGYTF. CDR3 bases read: TGCAGCGTCCAGGGGGATTTCTATGGC.

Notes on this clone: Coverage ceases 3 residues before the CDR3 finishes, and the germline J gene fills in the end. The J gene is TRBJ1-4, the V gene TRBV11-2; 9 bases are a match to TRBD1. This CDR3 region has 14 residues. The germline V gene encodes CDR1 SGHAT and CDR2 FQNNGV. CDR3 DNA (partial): TGTGCCAGCAGGGAACAGGGGGCTAGCTCACCA. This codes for CASREQGASSP. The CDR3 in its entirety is CASREQGASSPLFF.

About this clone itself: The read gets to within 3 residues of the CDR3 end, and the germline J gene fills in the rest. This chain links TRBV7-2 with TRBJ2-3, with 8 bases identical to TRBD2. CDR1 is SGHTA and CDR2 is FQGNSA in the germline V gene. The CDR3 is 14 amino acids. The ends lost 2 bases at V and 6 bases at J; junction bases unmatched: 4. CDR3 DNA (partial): TGTGCCAGCAGCTTACGGGGGGGTACGGATACG. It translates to CASSLRGGTDT. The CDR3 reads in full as CASSLRGGTDTQYF.

CDR3 sequence: CAWSGLFGAAITDTQYF. CDR3 DNA, as far as it was read: TGTGCCTGGAGTGGACTCTTTGGGGCGGCTATCACAGATACG. V is TRBV30 and J is TRBJ2-3; the D gene is possibly TRBD1 (5 bases). The read finishes 3 residues shy of the CDR3 end, and the germline J gene is used to complete it. CDR3 length: 17 residues. CDR1 and CDR2 from the germline V gene are GTSNPN and SVGIG (reference sequence). The germline V and J ends were trimmed by 1 base and 2 bases, with 19 bases remaining between them.

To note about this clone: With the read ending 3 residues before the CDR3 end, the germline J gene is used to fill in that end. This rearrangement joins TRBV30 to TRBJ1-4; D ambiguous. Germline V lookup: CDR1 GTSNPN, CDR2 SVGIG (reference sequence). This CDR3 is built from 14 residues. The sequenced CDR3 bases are TGTGCCTGGACAACTAGCTCCTATAATTCACCA. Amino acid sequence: CAWTTSSYNSP. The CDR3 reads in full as CAWTTSSYNSPLFF.

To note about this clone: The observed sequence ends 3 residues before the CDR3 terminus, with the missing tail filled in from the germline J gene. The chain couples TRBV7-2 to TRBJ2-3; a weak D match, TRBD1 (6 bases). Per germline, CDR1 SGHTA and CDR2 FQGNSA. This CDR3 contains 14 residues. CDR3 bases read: TGTGCCAGCAGCTTACAGGGGACAAGTCAGCCG. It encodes CASSLQGTSQP. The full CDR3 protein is CASSLQGTSQPQYF.

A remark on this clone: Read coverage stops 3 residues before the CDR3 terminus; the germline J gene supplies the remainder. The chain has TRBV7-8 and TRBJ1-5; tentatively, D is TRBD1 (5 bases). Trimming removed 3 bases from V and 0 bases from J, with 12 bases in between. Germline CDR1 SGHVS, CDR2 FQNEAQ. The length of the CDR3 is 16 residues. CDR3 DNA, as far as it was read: TGTGCCAGCAGCTTCGGACACCCTTATAGCAATCAGCCC. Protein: CASSFGHPYSNQP. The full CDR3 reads CASSFGHPYSNQPQHF. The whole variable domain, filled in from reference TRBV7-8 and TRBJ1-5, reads GAGVSQSPRYKVAKRGQDVALRCDPISGHVSLFWYQQALGQGPEFLTYFQNEAQLDKSGLPSDRFFAERPEGSVSTLKIQRTQQEDSAVYLCASSFGHPYSNQPQHFGDGTRLSIL.

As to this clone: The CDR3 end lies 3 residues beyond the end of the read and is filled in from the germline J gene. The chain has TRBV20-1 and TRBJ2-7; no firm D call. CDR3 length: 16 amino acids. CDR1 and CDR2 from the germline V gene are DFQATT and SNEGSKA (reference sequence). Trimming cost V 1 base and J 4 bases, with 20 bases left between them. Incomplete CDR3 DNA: TGCAGTGCTAGAGGAGCCAGGCGAAACTTCGATTACGAG. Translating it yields CSARGARRNFDYE. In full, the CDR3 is CSARGARRNFDYEQYF.

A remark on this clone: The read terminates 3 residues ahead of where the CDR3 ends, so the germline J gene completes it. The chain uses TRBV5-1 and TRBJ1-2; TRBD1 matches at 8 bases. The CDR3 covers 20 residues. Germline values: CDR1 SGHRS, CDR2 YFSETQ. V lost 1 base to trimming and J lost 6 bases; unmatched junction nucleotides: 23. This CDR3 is CASSLQRLTVTGVWFHGYTF. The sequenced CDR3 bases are TGCGCCAGCAGCTTGCAGAGACTCACGGTGACAGGGGTATGGTTTCATGGC.

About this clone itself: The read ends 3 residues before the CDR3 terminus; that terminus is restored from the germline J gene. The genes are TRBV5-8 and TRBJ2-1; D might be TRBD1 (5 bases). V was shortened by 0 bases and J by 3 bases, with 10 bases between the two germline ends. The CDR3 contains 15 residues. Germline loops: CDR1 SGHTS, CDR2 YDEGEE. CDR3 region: CASSLGLGDYNEQFF. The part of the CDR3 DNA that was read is TGTGCCAGCAGCTTGGGTCTAGGGGACTACAATGAG.

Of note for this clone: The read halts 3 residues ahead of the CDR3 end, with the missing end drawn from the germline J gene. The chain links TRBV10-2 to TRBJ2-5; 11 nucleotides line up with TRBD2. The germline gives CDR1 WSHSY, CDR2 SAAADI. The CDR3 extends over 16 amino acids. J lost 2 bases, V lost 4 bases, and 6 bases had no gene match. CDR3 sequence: CASSAPGLAVQETQYF. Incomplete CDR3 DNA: TGCGCCAGCAGTGCCCCGGGACTAGCGGTACAAGAGACC.

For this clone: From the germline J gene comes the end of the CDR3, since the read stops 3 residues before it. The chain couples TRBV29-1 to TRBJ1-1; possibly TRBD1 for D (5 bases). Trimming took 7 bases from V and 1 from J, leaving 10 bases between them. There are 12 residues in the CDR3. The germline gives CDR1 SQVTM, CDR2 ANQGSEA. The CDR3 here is CSAERGNTEAFF. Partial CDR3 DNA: TGCAGCGCAGAGAGGGGGAACACTGAA.

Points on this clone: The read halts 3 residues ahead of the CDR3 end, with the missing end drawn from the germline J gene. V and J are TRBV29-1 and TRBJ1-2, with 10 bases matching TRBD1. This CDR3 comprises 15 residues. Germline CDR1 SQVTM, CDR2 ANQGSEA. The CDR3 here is CSVEERGTGDNDYTF. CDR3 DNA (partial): TGCAGCGTCGAGGAACGCGGGACAGGGGACAATGAC.

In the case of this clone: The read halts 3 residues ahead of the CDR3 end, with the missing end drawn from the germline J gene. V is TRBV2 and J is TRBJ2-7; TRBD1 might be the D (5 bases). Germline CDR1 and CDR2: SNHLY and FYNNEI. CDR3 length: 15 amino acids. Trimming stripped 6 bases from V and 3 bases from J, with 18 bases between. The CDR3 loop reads CASSPGSALLYEQYF. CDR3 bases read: TGTGCCAGCAGCCCAGGGTCGGCACTCCTCTACGAG.

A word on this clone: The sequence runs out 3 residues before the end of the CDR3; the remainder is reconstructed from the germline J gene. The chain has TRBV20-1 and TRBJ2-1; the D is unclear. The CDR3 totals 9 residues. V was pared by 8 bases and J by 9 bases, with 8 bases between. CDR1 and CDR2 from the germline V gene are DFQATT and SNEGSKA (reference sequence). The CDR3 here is CSPYCEQFF. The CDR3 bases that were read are TGCAGTCCATACTGTGAG.

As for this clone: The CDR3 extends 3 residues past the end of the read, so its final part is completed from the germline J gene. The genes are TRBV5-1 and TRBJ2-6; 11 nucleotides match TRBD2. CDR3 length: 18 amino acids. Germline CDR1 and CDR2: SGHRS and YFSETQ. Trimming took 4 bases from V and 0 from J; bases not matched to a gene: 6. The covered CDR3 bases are TGCGCCAGCAGCCCCGGACTAGCGGGCCTCTCTGGGGCCAACGTC. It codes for CASSPGLAGLSGANV. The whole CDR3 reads CASSPGLAGLSGANVLTF. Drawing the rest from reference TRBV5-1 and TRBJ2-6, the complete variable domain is KAGVTQTPRYLIKTRGQQVTLSCSPISGHRSVSWYQQTPGQGLQFLFEYFSETQRNKGNFPGRFSGRQFSNSRSEMNVSTLELGDSALYLCASSPGLAGLSGANVLTFGAGSRLTVL.